This T cell receptor beta chain was retrieved from a study of blood T cell repertoires in COVID-19. The overall study: Sources were T cells, B-cell-depleted T cells, or PBMCs; the material itself was cDNA or gDNA.

This clone occurred a few times. Generated by immunoSEQ multiplex PCR, the TCRdb table keeps only in-frame clones and is missing some. This sample carries 250,000 to 300,000 clones, approximately 93% of them seen once, and the ten largest clones take roughly 2.3%. Material for sequencing was peripheral blood. The source is a woman aged 25-40 years with COVID-19, enrolled during active disease.

As DNA, the CDR3 is TGTGCCACCAGCACAGGACAGGGTGACGGGGAGACCCAGTACTTC. Residues: CATSTGQGDGETQYF. The V and J genes are TRBV15 and TRBJ2-5, with TRBD1 matching over 8 bases. The ends lost 4 bases at V and 5 bases at J; junction bases unmatched: 9. CDR3 size: 15 residues. CDR1 is LNHNV and CDR2 is YYDKDF in the germline V gene (reference sequence).